This T cell receptor (beta chain) derives from a study of tumor-infiltrating lymphocytes in oesophageal squamous cell carcinoma. Trimming stripped 3 bases from V and 3 bases from J, with 7 bases between. Germline CDR1 SNHLY, CDR2 FYNNEI. The CDR3 totals 13 residues. This clonotype has a count of ten or more. Using its own MiXCR run on the PCR reads, TCRdb lists one record per CDR3 protein. The table has 20,000 or so distinct CDR3 sequences, roughly 40% seen once. The chain recombines TRBV2 with TRBJ2-3; D is unclear. This receptor was taken from a male donor with esophageal squamous cell carcinoma. The sequencing sample was made of esophageal tumor tissue. The CDR3 loop reads CASSDRITDTQYF. The CDR3 bases are TGTGCCAGCAGTGATCGGATAACAGATACGCAGTATTTT.